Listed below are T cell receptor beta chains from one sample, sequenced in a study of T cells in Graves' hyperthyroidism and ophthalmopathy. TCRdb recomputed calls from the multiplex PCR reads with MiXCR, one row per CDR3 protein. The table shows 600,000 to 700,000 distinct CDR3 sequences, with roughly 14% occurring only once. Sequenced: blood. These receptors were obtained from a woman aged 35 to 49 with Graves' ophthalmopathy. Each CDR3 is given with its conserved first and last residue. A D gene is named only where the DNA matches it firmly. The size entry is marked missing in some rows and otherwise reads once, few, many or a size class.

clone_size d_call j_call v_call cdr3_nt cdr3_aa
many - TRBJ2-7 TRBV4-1 TGCGCCAGCAGCCAAGGACTAGATCTCTACGAGCAGTACTTC CASSQGLDLYEQYF
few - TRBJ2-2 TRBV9 TGTGCCAGCGGTGGTAGGGAGCTGTTTTTT CASGGRELFF
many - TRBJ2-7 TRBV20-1 TGCAGTGCTAGTCCCTTGGACGGCAGGGGCTACGAGCAGTACTTC CSASPLDGRGYEQYF
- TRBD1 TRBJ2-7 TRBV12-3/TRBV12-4 TGTGCCAGCAGTTTAACCCCGGGACAGAACTACGAGCAGTACTTC CASSLTPGQNYEQYF
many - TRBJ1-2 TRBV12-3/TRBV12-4 TGTGCCAGCAGTTTTGATGACTATGGCTACACCTTC CASSFDDYGYTF
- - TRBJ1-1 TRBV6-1 TGTGCCACTTCTCGGGGGATGGCCACTGAAGCTTTCTTT CATSRGMATEAFF
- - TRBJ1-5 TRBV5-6 TGTGCCAGCAGCTTGGGTCGCCATTTT CASSLGRHF
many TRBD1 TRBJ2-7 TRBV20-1 TGCAGTGCCAGACCACCCGGGACAGGGAGGGCCGAGCAGTACTTC CSARPPGTGRAEQYF
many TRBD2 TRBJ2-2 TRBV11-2 TGTGCCAGCAGCTTAGTAGCGGGAGTTGACACCGGGGAGCTGTTTTTT CASSLVAGVDTGELFF
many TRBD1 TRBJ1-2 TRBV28 TGTGCCAGCCGACAGGGATACTATAGCTACACCTTC CASRQGYYSYTF
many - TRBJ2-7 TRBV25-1 TGTGCCAGCAGTGACGGAACAGCGAACTACTACGAGCAGTACTTC CASSDGTANYYEQYF
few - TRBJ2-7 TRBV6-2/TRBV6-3 TGTGCCAGCACTCGGGACACTCCTACCTACGAGCAGTACTTC CASTRDTPTYEQYF
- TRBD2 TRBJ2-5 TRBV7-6 TGTGCCAGCAGTCGGACTAGCGGATCCATGAATTTAGCCGCCGCGACCCAGTACTTC CASSRTSGSMNLAAATQYF
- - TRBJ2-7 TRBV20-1 TGCAGTGCTAGCCGACCCGGACGGGGAAGCTCCTACAAGCAGTACTTC CSASRPGRGSSYKQYF
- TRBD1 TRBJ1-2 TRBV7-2 TGTGCCAGCAGCCCCGGACAGGATACTATCTATGGCTACACCTTC CASSPGQDTIYGYTF
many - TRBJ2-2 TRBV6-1 TGTGCCAGCAGACAGACCTCGACCGGGGAGCTGTTTTTT CASRQTSTGELFF
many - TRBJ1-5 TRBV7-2 TGTGCCAGCAGCTTAAACAGTTGGGGCAATCAGCCCCAGCATTTT CASSLNSWGNQPQHF
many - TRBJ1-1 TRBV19 TGTGCCAGTAGTATCGGTACGGTGAACACTGAAGCTTTCTTT CASSIGTVNTEAFF
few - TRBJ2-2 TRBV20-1 TGCAGTGTGGTGGGGGCGAACACCGGGGAGCTGTTTTTT CSVVGANTGELFF
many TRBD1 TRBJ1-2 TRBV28 TGTGCCAGCACCCCGGGAGGGGGCGATTTCTATGGCTACACCTTC CASTPGGGDFYGYTF
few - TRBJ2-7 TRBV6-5 TGTGCCAGCAGTTACCCACGGACAGAAAGCGGGTACGAGCAGTACTTC CASSYPRTESGYEQYF
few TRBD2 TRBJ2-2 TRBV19 TGTGCCAGTAGTATTTCTAGCGGGAGACCCGGGGAGCTGTTTTTT CASSISSGRPGELFF
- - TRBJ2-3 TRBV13 TGTGCCAGCAGCTTAGGGGGGGGCCTCAGCACAGATACGCAGTATTTT CASSLGGGLSTDTQYF
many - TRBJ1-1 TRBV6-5 TGTGCCAGCAGTTACTCGTTGGAGAACACTGAAGCTTTCTTT CASSYSLENTEAFF
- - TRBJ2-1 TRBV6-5 TGTGCCAGCAGTTACATGGGCTCCGAACCCGAGCAGTTCTTC CASSYMGSEPEQFF
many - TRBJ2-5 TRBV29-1 TGCAGCGTTGAATGGGCCCCAGGAGGCCGAGAGACCCAGTACTTC CSVEWAPGGRETQYF
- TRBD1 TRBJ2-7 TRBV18 TGTGCCAGCTCACGGGATACACAGGGGGACGAGCAGTACTTC CASSRDTQGDEQYF
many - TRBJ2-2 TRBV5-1 TGCGCCAGCAGCTTGGTCATGTCGAACACCGGGGAGCTGTTTTTT CASSLVMSNTGELFF
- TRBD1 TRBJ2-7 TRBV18 TGTGCCAGCTCACGACAGGGGACAGGGGGGACCTACGAGCAGTACTTC CASSRQGTGGTYEQYF
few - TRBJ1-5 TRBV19 TGTGCCAGTAGATGGCAGGGAAATTGGGGCAATCAGCCCCAGCATTTT CASRWQGNWGNQPQHF
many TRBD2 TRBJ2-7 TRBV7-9 TGTGCCAGCAGCTTAAGCGGGGCAACCTACGAGCAGTACTTC CASSLSGATYEQYF
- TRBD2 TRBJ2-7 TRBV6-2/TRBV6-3 TGTGCCAGCAGTTACAGAGGAATAGCGGGAGGTTTTAACTACGAGCAGTACTTC CASSYRGIAGGFNYEQYF
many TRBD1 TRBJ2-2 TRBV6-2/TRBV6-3 TGTGCCAGCAGCACGGGACAGCGCGACACCGGGGAGCTGTTTTTT CASSTGQRDTGELFF
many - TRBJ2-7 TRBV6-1 TGTGCCAGCAGTGATGGGGGGAGCTACGAGCAGTACTTC CASSDGGSYEQYF
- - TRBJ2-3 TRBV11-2 TGTGCCAGCAGCTTCCCGGGGACCTATACCCCAGATACGCAGTATTTT CASSFPGTYTPDTQYF
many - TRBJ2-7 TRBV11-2 TGTGCCAGCAGCTCTTCGGGACTGATTTTCTACGAGCAGTACTTC CASSSSGLIFYEQYF
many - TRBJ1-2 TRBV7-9 TGTGCCAGCAGCTCAGGGATCTATGGCTACACCTTC CASSSGIYGYTF
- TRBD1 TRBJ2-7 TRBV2 TGTGCCAGCAGTGAAAGGGCAGGGGGCTCGGACGAGCAGTACTTC CASSERAGGSDEQYF
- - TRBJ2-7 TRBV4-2 TGTGCCAGCAGCCCCCGACCCGGGACTGGCGGCTACGAGCAGTACTTC CASSPRPGTGGYEQYF
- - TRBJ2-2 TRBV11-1 TGCGCCAGCAGCCAATCTACAGGGAACACCGGGGAGCTGTTTTTT CASSQSTGNTGELFF
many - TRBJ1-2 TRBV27 TGTGCCAGCAGTTTTCATAACAAAGGGAACTATGGCTACACCTTC CASSFHNKGNYGYTF